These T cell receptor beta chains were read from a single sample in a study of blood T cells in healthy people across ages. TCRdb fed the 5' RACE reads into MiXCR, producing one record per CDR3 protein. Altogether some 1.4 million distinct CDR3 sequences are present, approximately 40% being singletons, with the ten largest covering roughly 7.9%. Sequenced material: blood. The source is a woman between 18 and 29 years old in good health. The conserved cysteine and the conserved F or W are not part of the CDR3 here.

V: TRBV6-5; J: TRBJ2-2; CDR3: ASSYSPRGQNTGELF
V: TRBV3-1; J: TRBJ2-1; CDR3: ASSRLGRGGGYNEQF
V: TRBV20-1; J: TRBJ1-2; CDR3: SARDLETGLFYGYT
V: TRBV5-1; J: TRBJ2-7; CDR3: ASSLATSGASYEQY
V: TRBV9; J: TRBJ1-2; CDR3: ASSVGGGTVYGYT
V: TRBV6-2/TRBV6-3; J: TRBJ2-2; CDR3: ASVRARTGELF
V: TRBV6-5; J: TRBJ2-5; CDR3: ASSSLAGGPVETQY
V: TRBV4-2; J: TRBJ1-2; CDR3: ASSQERTGVGYGYT
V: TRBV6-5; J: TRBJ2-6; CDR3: ASSFAAEGANVLT
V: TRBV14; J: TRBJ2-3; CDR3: ASSQDYASLSDTQY
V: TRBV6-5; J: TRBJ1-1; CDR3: ASIKHGTEAF
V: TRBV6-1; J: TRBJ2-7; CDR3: ASSEMGLAYEQY
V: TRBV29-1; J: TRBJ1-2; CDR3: SVPPGSSNYGYT
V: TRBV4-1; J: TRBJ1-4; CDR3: ASRAHEKLF
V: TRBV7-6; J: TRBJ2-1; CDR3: ASGGTAYNPFNYNEQF
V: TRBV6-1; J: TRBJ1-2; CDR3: ASRDGGGFGYT
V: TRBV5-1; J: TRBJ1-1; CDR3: ASSQGRAGNTEAF
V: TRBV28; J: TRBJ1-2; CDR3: ASSLFGSGVNYGYT
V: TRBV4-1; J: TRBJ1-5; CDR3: ASSQGQDFNNQPQH
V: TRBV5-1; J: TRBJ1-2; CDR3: ASSSSATGANYGYT
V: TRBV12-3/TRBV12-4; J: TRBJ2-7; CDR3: DSSSTSNSYEQY
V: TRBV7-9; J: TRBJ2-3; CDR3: ASSPLGSPTDTQY
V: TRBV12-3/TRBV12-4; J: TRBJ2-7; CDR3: ASSQGLAGESYEQY
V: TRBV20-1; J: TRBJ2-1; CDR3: SAREGSGTANNEQF
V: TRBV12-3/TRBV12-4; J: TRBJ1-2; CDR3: ASTSGGFGYGYT
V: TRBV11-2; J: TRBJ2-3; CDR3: ATPQGAGDTQY
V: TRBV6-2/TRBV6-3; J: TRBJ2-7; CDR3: ASSLSTRLAGLHEQY
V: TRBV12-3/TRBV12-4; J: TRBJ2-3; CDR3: ATLGGVSADMQY
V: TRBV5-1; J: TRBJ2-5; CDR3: ASSPTAGGEDEQY
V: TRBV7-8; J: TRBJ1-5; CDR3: ASSPGAMGSQPQH
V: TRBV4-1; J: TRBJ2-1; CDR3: ASSQDQKGTHEQF
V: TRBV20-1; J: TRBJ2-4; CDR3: SQSGRTKNIQY
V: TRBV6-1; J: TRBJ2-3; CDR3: ASSEGTGSDTQY
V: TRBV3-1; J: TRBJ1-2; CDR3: ASSHMIEPGGYT
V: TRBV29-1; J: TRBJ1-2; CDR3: SVEGTGGEGYT
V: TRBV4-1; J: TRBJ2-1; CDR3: ASSQERLAGVGDYNEQF
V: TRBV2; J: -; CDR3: ASRPRGSTQDIQY
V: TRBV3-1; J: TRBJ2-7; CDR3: ASSPSLLTYEQY
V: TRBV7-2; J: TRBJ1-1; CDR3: ASRPGQGNTEAF
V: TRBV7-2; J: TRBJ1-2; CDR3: ASSFLSVGDGYT
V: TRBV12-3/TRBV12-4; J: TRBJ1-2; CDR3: ASSFGAGCGYT
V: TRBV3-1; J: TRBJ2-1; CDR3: ASSQRTGPYNEQF
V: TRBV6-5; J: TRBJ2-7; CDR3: ASSSEGQPNYEQY
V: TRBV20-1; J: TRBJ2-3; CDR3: SGLGGSSDTQY
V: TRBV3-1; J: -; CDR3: ASSQGEWLGETQY
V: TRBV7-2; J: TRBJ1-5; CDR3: ASSLAIYSNQPQH
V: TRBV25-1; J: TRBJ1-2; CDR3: ASSEYLGAGVGYT
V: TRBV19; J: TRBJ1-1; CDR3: ASSFSAEAF
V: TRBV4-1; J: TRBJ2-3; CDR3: AGSQDLEDTQY
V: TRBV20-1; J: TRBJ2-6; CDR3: SATGPGANVLT
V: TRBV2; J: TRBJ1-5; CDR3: ASSEQGPSNQPQH
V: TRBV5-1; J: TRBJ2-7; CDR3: ASSPELVSAYEQY
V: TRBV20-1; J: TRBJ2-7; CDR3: SASDPNEQY
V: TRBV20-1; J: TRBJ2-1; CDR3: SAGDGAGGLDEQF
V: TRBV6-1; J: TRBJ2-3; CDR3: ASSGSPLDPEY